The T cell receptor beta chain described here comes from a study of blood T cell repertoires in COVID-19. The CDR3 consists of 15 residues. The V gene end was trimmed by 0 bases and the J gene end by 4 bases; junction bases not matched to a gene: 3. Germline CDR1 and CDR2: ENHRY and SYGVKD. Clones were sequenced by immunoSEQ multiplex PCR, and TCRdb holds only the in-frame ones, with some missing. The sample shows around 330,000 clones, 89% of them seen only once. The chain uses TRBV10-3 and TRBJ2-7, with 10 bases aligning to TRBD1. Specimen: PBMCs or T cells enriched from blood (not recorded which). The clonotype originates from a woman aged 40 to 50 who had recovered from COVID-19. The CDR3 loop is CAISESRTGGYEQYF. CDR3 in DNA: TGTGCCATCAGTGAGTCTAGGACAGGGGGGTACGAGCAGTACTTC.